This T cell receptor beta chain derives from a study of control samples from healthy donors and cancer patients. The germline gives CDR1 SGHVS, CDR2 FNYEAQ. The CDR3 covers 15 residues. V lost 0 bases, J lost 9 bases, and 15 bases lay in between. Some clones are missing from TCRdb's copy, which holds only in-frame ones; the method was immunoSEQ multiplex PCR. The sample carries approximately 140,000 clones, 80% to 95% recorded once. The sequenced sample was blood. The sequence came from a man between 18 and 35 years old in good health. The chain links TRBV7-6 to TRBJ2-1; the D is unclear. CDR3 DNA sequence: TGTGCCAGCAGCTTAGCGGCTCTGTTGGTTGTTGAGCAGTTCTTC. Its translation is CASSLAALLVVEQFF.